Shown below are 9 T cell receptor beta chains from a single sample sequenced in a study of cytomegalovirus exposure and HLA in healthy donors. The table came from immunoSEQ multiplex PCR; TCRdb's copy has only in-frame clones and leaves some out. The repertoire holds about 330,000 clones, roughly 87% seen once, with over 1% in the top ten. Sequences were obtained from PBMCs. Receptors were obtained from a woman younger than 45 in good health and CMV-seropositive.

The V call is TRBV5-1, the J call TRBJ1-2, with D hard to call. This CDR3 is 12 amino acids long. Between the trimmed V and J ends, which lost 2 bases and 4 bases, there was a span of 6 bases. CDR1 and CDR2 (germline): SGHRS, YFSETQ. CDR3 sequence reads: CASSFASYGYTF. In DNA form, the CDR3 reads TGCGCCAGCAGCTTCGCCAGCTATGGCTACACCTTC.

The chain combines TRBV4-3 with TRBJ2-5; D may be TRBD2 (6 bases). The germline V gene has CDR1 LGHNA and CDR2 YSLEER. V lost 0 bases, J lost 1 base, and 9 bases lay in between. CDR3 length equals 15 residues. CDR3 DNA sequence: TGCGCCAGCAGCCAAGACCGGGGGTTCCAAGAGACCCAGTACTTC. Protein: CASSQDRGFQETQYF.

V and J are TRBV27 and TRBJ1-2; weak D call: TRBD1 (5 bases). The CDR3 extends over 14 amino acids. V lost 5 bases, J lost 8 bases, and 18 bases lay in between. Germline lookup yields CDR1 MNHEY and CDR2 SMNVEV (reference sequence). The CDR3 loop reads CASSPGHLAGGYTF. The CDR3 DNA follows: TGTGCCAGCAGTCCCGGACACCTGGCAGGGGGCTACACCTTC.

This chain links TRBV11-3 with TRBJ2-5, with D perhaps TRBD1 or TRBD2 (5 bases each). Trimming removed 2 bases at V and 2 bases at J, with 9 bases between. The germline gives CDR1 SGHNT, CDR2 YENEEA. This CDR3 has 14 residues. The CDR3 nucleotides are TGTGCCAGCAGCTTATCCGGGGCTCAAGAGACCCAGTACTTC. This encodes CASSLSGAQETQYF.

This chain joins TRBV5-1 and TRBJ2-5; D assignment may be TRBD1 or TRBD2 (6 bases each). The V and J ends lost 0 bases and 5 bases respectively, with 11 bases between them. The CDR3 runs 14 residues. Germline V gene data show CDR1 as SGHRS and CDR2 as YFSETQ. CDR3 residues: CASSLEGGRETQYF. The CDR3 nucleotides read TGCGCCAGCAGCTTGGAGGGGGGCCGGGAGACCCAGTACTTC.

This clone was seen only once. The chain couples TRBV5-1 to TRBJ2-7; 8 bases align to TRBD1. Germline values: CDR1 SGHRS, CDR2 YFSETQ. J was trimmed by 5 bases and V by 4 bases; bases with no gene match: 8. The CDR3 runs to 14 residues. The CDR3 reads CASSLRTGNHEQYF. The CDR3 region has the DNA TGCGCCAGCAGCCTTCGGACAGGGAACCACGAGCAGTACTTC.

The J gene is TRBJ1-4, the V gene TRBV30, with TRBD1 identical over 9 bases. V gave up 1 base and J gave up 3 bases; unmatched junction bases: 6. This CDR3 comprises 16 residues. Germline CDR1 GTSNPN, CDR2 SVGIG (reference sequence). This chain's CDR3 is CAWSEKTGGSNEKLFF. DNA for the CDR3: TGTGCCTGGAGTGAAAAGACAGGGGGGTCTAATGAAAAACTGTTTTTT.

This chain links TRBV7-2 with TRBJ2-1; possibly TRBD2 for D (5 bases). Trimming removed 5 bases at V and 9 bases at J, with 11 bases between. This CDR3 has 12 amino acids. Germline CDR1 is SGHTA and CDR2 is FQGNSA. The CDR3 nucleotides read TGTGCCAGCAGCCCACTAGGTGGTGAGCAGTTCTTC. This sequence encodes CASSPLGGEQFF.

This rearrangement joins TRBV28 to TRBJ2-1, with D perhaps TRBD2 (6 bases). The germline V gene has CDR1 MDHEN and CDR2 SYDVKM. V was clipped by 8 bases and J by 4 bases, with 12 bases between them. The CDR3 covers 13 residues. CDR3 in DNA: TGTGCCAGCGGGTGGGGGACTTACAATGAGCAGTTCTTC. Protein sequence: CASGWGTYNEQFF.